This is a list of T cell receptor beta chains from one sample in a study of OX40 agonist ivuxolimab in advanced cancers. The data were produced by immunoSEQ multiplex PCR, yet TCRdb's version contains in-frame clones alone and is incomplete. The repertoire holds approximately 61,000 clones, with around nine tenths as singletons. Sequences were derived from CD4+ or CD8+ T cells sorted from blood, sampled in a trial of the OX40 agonist ivuxolimab. The source of these receptors is an adult with an advanced solid tumor such as melanoma, head and neck, liver or kidney cancer. Each CDR3 is given with its conserved first and last residue. Fields, in order: V gene, CDR3 protein.

V: TRBV9
CDR3: CASSVSSTDTQYF

V: TRBV4-3
CDR3: CASSPRLIITDTQYF

V: TRBV13
CDR3: CASSLGQANYGYTF

V: TRBV27
CDR3: CASSDGYRNTIYF

V: TRBV4-3
CDR3: CASSQGLQETQYF

V: TRBV7-6
CDR3: CASSLGGGRTDTQYF

V: TRBV27
CDR3: CASRPSGSLETQYF

V: TRBV5-6
CDR3: CASSFGASISNQPQHF

V: TRBV27
CDR3: CASSLWGGELAGVQETQYF

V: TRBV27
CDR3: CASSLVDSNIQYF

V: TRBV6-5
CDR3: CASSYATGADGELFF

V: TRBV28
CDR3: CASSLTGFNQPQHF

V: TRBV6-5
CDR3: CASTQIQGAKNIQYF

V: TRBV11-3
CDR3: CASSPGGQGGYNEQFF

V: TRBV4-1
CDR3: CASSQGGNTEAFF

V: TRBV28
CDR3: CASSTGLSYNEQFF

V: TRBV28
CDR3: CASSLGTNNADTQYF

V: TRBV7-9
CDR3: CASSFPRDRGGYGYTF

V: TRBV14
CDR3: CASSQEVGAYGYTF

V: TRBV30
CDR3: CAWSLGGAGEKLFF